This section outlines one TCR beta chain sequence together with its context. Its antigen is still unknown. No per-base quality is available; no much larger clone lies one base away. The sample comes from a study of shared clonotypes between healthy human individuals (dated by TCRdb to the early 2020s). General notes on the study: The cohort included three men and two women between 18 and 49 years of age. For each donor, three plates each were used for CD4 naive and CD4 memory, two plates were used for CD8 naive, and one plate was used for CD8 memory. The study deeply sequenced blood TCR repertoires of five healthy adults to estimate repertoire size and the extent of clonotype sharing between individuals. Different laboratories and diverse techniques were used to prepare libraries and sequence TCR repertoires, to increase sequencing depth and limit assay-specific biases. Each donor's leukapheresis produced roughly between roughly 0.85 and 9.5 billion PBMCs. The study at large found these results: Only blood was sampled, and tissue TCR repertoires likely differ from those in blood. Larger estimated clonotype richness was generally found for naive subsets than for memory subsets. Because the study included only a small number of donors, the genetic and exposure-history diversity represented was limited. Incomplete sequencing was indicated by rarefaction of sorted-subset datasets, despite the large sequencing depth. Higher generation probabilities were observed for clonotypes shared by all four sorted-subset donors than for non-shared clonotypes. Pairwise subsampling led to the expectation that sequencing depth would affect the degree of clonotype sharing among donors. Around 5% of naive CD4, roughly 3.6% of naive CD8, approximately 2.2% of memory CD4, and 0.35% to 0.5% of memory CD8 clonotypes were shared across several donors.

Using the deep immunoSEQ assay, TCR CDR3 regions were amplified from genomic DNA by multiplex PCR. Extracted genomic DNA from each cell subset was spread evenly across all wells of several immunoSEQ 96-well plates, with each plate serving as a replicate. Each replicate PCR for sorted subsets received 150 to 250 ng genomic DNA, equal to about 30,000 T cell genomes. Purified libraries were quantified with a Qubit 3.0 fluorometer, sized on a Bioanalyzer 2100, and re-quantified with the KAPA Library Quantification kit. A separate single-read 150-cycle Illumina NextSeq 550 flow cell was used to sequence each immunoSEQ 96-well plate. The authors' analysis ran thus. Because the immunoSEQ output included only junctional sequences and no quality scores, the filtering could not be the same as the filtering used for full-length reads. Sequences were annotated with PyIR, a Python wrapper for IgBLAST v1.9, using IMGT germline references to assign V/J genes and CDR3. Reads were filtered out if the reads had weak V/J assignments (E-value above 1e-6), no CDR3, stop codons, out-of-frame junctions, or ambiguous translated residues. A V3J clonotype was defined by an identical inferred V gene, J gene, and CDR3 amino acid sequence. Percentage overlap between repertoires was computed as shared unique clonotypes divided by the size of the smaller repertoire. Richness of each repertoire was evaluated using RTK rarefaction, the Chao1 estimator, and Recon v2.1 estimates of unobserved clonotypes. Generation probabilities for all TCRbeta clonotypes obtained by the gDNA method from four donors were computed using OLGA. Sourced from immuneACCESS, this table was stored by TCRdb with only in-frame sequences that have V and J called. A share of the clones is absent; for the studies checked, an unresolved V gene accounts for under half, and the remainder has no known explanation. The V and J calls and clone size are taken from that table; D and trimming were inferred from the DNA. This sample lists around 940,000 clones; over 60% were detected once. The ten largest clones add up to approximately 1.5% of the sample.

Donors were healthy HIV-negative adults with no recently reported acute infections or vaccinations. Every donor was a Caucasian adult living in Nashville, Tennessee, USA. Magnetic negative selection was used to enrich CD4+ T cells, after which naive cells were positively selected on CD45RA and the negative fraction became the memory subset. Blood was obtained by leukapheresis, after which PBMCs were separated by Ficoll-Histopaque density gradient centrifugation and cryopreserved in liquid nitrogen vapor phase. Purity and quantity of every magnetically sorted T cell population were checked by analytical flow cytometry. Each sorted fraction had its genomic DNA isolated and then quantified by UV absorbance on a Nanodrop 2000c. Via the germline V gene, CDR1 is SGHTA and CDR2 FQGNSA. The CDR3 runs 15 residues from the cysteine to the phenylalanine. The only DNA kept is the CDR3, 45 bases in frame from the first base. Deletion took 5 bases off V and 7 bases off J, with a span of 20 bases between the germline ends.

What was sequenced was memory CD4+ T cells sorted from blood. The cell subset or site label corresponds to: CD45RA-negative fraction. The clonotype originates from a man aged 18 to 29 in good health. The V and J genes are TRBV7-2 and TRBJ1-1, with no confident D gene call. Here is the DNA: TGTGCCAGCAGCCCCACGGCAGCACGGGCCCATGAAGCTTTCTTT. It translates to CASSPTAARAHEAFF.